This paragraph covers one T cell receptor (beta chain) sequence. What it binds is unknown. The table came from immunoSEQ multiplex PCR; TCRdb's copy has only in-frame clones and leaves some out. Of about 34,000 clones in the sample, almost 90% were seen once. The germline V gene has CDR1 MNHNS and CDR2 SASEGT. The CDR3 has 16 residues. Trimming shortened V by 3 bases and J by 9 bases, and 21 bases separated the two germline ends. This sample was included in a study of T cells in localized non-small cell lung cancer. Study conclusions and caveats: Appearance in adjacent lung was seen for a median 57 of the top 100 tumor clones. Density of T cells in blood, when higher, went with longer overall survival. Maximal T cell clonality occurred in uninvolved adjacent lung, with tumor ranking below it. Tumor samples were not multi-region, leaving intratumor heterogeneity unexcluded.

Sequenced here: peripheral blood, sampled before any cancer treatment. V usage is TRBV6-1 and J usage is TRBJ2-1; D may be TRBD2 (7 bases). This clonotype was obtained from a woman aged 35 to 70 with stage I lung adenocarcinoma. The CDR3 coding sequence is TGTGCCAGCAGTGACCTAACGGGAAAGGGGGGGACTGAGCAGTTCTTC. It encodes CASSDLTGKGGTEQFF.